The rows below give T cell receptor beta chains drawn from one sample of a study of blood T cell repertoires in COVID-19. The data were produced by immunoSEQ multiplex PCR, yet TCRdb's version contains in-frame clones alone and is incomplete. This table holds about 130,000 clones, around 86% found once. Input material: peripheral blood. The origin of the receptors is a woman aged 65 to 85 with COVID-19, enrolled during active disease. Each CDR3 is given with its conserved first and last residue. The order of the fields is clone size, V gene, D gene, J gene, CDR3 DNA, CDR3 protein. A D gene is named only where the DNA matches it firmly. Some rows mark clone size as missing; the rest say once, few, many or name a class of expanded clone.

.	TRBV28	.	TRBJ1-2	TGTGCCAGCAGCTCCAAGGGAGGTGTCTTCTATGGCTACACCTTC	CASSSKGGVFYGYTF
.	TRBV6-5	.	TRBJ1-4	TGTGCCAGCACAAGACAGCCCGGGGGGGAACTGTTTTTT	CASTRQPGGELFF
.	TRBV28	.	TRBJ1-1	TGTGCCAGCAGTTTCCCTGGAGGGACTCTCTTT	CASSFPGGTLF
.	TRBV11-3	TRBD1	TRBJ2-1	TGTGCCAGCAGGGCCGGGGACAGGGGGCCCAATGAGCAGTTCTTC	CASRAGDRGPNEQFF
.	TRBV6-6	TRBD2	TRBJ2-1	TGTGCCAGCAGTCAACGTAGCGGGGGGAGCTCCTACAATGAGCAGTTCTTC	CASSQRSGGSSYNEQFF
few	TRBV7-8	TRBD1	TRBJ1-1	TGTGCCAGCAGCCTTCATTTCGGGACAGGGGTGATTGAAGCTTTCTTT	CASSLHFGTGVIEAFF
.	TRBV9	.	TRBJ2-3	TGTGCCAGCAGCGTCCAGGGTGGGGGCGCAAGCACAGATACGCAGTATTTT	CASSVQGGGASTDTQYF
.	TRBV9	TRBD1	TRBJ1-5	TGTGCCAGCACCACCGGGACAGGGGACAATCAGCCCCAGCATTTT	CASTTGTGDNQPQHF
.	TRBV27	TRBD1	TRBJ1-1	TGTGCCAGCAGTTCCCGGGACAGGAAGGACGGCACTGAAGCTTTCTTT	CASSSRDRKDGTEAFF
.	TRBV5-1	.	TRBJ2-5	TGCGCCAGCCGTGAGGGGGGGGCAGAGACCCAGTACTTC	CASREGGAETQYF
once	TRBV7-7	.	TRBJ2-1	TGTGCTAGCAGCCACGGTTTTGCTCTTAATGAGCAGTTCTTC	CASSHGFALNEQFF
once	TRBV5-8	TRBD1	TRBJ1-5	TGTGCCAGCAGCCTGGACCCAGGGGGCGGCAATCAGCCCCAGCATTTT	CASSLDPGGGNQPQHF
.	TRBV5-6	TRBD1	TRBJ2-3	TGTGCCAGCAGCCGTGGGGACAGCTCGGCAGATACGCAGTATTTT	CASSRGDSSADTQYF
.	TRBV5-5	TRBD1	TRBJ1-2	TGTGCCAGCAGCTGGGGACAGGGGGCGCGGGGCAACTATGGCTACACCTTC	CASSWGQGARGNYGYTF
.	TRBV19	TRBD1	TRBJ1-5	TGTGCCAGTAGTATGATGGAGTTTACAGGGGGCAAGAGCAATCAGCCCCAGCATTTT	CASSMMEFTGGKSNQPQHF
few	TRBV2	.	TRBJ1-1	TGTGCCAGCAGAACTAAGGGGATTACTGAAGCTTTCTTT	CASRTKGITEAFF
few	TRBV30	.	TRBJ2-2	TGTGCCTGGCAAAGGAGGTCTTACACCGGGGAGCTGTTTTTT	CAWQRRSYTGELFF
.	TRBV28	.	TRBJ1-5	TGTGCCAGCAGTTTTGTTCCGGGTTTCATCAATCAGCCCCAGCATTTT	CASSFVPGFINQPQHF
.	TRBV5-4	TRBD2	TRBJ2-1	TGTGCCAGCAGCTGGCCGGGACTAGCGGGGGGGCGTAATGAGCAGTTCTTC	CASSWPGLAGGRNEQFF
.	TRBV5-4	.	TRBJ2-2	TGTGCCAGCAGCTTGAAACAAGCGAACACCGGGGAGCTGTTTTTT	CASSLKQANTGELFF
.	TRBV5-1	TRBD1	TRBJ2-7	TGCGCCAGCAGCACCTTAACAGGGGCCTACGAGCAGTACTTC	CASSTLTGAYEQYF
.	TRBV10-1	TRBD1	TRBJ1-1	TGCGCCAGCAGTGCGACAGGGGGCATGAACACTGAAGCTTTCTTT	CASSATGGMNTEAFF
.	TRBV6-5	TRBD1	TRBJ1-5	TGTGCCAGCAGCCGAACAGGGGAGGGCAATCAGCCCCAGCATTTT	CASSRTGEGNQPQHF
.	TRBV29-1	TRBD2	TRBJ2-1	TGCAGCGTGACTAGCGGGGGGGCCGGTGAGCAGTTCTTC	CSVTSGGAGEQFF
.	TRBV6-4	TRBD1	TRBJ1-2	TGTGCCAGCGGATCGACAGGGAACACCAACGCTACGGCCTTC	CASGSTGNTNATAF
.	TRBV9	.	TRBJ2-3	TGTGCCAGCAGCGTAGGGGGGCTAGCGGCAAGCACAGATACGCAGTATTTT	CASSVGGLAASTDTQYF
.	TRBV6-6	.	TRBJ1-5	TGTGCCAGCAGTTACTCCCAGGGGTATCAGCCCCAGCATTTT	CASSYSQGYQPQHF
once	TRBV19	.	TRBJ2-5	TGTGCCACAGGGGCCAGCCGGGTAGGAGAGACCCAGTACTTC	CATGASRVGETQYF
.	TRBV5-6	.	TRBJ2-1	TGTGCCAGCAGCTTGGGTCCTACCGATGAGCAGTTCTTC	CASSLGPTDEQFF
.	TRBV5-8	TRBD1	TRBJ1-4	TGTGCCAGCAGCGCTTTTCGGGACAGGGGACTGTTTTTT	CASSAFRDRGLFF
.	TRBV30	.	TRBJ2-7	TGTGCCTGGAGCGGGGACTGGTCGAGCTCCTACGAGCAGTACTTC	CAWSGDWSSSYEQYF
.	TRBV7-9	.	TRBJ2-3	TGTGCCAGCAGCTTAAAAGGGGCTTCTAGCACAGATACGCAGTATTTT	CASSLKGASSTDTQYF
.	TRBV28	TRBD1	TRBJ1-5	TGTGCCAGCCACAGGGGACCCTATAGCAATCAGCCCCAGCATTTT	CASHRGPYSNQPQHF